This T cell receptor beta chain was identified during a study of cytotoxic CD8 clonotypes in ibrutinib-treated CLL. About the study: Of a cohort that held around 11 relapsed/refractory and around 15 treatment-naive patients, some 17 were IGHV unmutated. Response sampling occurred after a median 12 months of treatment (range 6 to 36). Study-level results: Contraction or stability on treatment was seen for public clonotypes, which were uncommon.

A word on this clone: Its matching antigen is unknown.

Investigators sought sequencing depths of between 1 in 200,000 and 1 in 1 million T cells. Here immunoSEQ multiplex PCR was the method, and the copy in TCRdb shows in-frame clones only, minus some. Altogether 150,000 or so clones are present, over 75% being singletons, with the ten largest covering roughly 1.9%. This specimen consisted of PBMCs, obtained after 24 months of ibrutinib treatment. This TCR was recovered from a human donor with chronic lymphocytic leukemia.

The CDR3 region is CASSQRRDYTEQFF. CDR3 bases: TGCGCCAGCAGCCAGAGACGGGATTATACGGAGCAGTTCTTC. The chain links TRBV4-3 to TRBJ2-1, with D tentatively TRBD2 (5 bases). Germline V gene lookup returns CDR1 LGHNA and CDR2 YSLEER. V dropped 3 bases and J dropped 10 bases, with 16 bases sitting between them. This CDR3 spans 14 amino acids.